This T cell receptor (beta chain) was profiled in a study of graft-versus-host responses after intestinal transplantation (dated by TCRdb to the early 2020s). Looking at the study overall: Recipients received multivisceral, liver-intestinal, or isolated intestinal transplants. Every recipient was given anti-thymocyte globulin induction, then maintenance tacrolimus and steroids for 3 to 4 years. Bulk TCR-beta CDR3 sequencing was used to track graft-versus-host and host-versus-graft alloreactive T cell clones in the graft, circulation and bone marrow after intestinal transplantation. Alloreactive clones were identified by sequencing pre-transplant mixed lymphocyte reaction products and comparing these products with unstimulated pre-transplant donor and recipient T cells. The cohort enrolled some 25 intestinal transplant recipients including one retransplant, and a few patients lacking pretransplant specimens were excluded. A peak of at least 4% donor T cells among recipient peripheral blood mononuclear cells was the definition used for donor T cell macrochimerism. Rather than going through the commercial service, samples from three later patients were sequenced in-house on an Illumina MiSeq and processed with MiXCR.

The time point label of this sample denotes: cells obtained before transplantation from donor or recipient. Mixed lymphocyte reactions plated 200,000 CFSE-labeled pre-transplant responders with 200,000 irradiated violet-dye-labeled stimulators and were cultured for approximately six days. Proliferating CD3+CD4+CFSE-low and CD3+CD8+CFSE-low responder cells were FACS-sorted on a BD Influx sorter after the mixed lymphocyte reaction. The full study reports these points: The relatively low number and heterogeneity of intestinal transplant patients limited the conclusions. GvH clones were detected in recipient bone marrow, and some of these GvH clones were observed earlier in ileal mucosa or blood, consistent with an intestinal mucosal origin. In patients with donor T cell macrochimerism, the allografts had high GvH to HvG T cell clonal ratios. Early after transplant, peak levels of circulating GvH clones were found to be associated with declines in HvG clones.

Judged by its sample share, this clone qualifies as medium-sized (0.01 to 0.1%). No base quality values were provided; no much bigger clone lies one nucleotide off. Libraries were made using the immunoSEQ multiplex PCR assay. For most patients, genomic DNA was isolated with the Qiagen DNeasy Blood and Tissue Kit and sent frozen to Adaptive Biotechnologies for TCR sequencing. For most patients, genomic DNA was subjected to high-throughput TCR-beta CDR3 sequencing by Adaptive Biotechnologies. Turning to the authors' computational methods: Adaptive's ImmunoSEQ software was the source of the TCR sequencing data for about 20 patients, while three other patients were processed with MiXCR and VDJtools. To correct CD4 versus CD8 sorting errors, any sequence found in both subsets at a frequency ratio below 5:1 was removed. CDR3 nucleotide sequences shared by donor and recipient were removed because the origin of these sequences could not be assigned. At least 2-fold expansion over unstimulated cells and a minimum CFSE-low frequency of 0.002% (template counts) or 0.001% (read counts) were required for clones to be classified as alloreactive. Clones were considered mappable if detected in sequenced pre-transplant spleen, lymph node, or MLR CFSE-low populations of the donor or recipient. The cumulative frequency of alloreactive clones was calculated as a percentage of all sequences, weighted by copy number. The table was pulled from immuneACCESS by TCRdb, which kept in-frame rearrangements only. Such tables lose some clones; where checked, under half of the loss comes from unresolved V genes, and the rest has no known cause. That table supplies the V and J calls and clone size; D and trimming were determined from the DNA. This sample holds roughly 4,000 clones; 20% to 25% were observed only once. Clones ranked in the top ten supply around 5% of the sample.

Counted from cysteine to phenylalanine, this CDR3 has 15 amino acids. The entry retains the CDR3 DNA only, 45 bases that are in frame from base 1. Trimming accounts for 2 bases at V and 4 bases at J, while the number of junction bases matched to no gene is 2. Per the germline V gene (reference sequence), SGHKS is the CDR1 and YYEKEE is the CDR2. This material consisted of alloreactive CD4+ T cells from a mixed lymphocyte reaction culture, taken before transplantation. The label giving this sample's cell subset or site can be read as: CFSE-low proliferating T cells sorted from roughly 6-day pre-transplant mixed lymphocyte reaction (GvH or HvG direction). This sequence was found in a human patient who was an organ donor for intestinal transplantation. Recombination connected TRBV5-5 to TRBJ1-6, and 8 bases in between align with TRBD1. The DNA sequence is as follows: TGTGCCAGCAGCTTACAGGGGGTTTATAATTCACCCCTCCACTTT. It is translated as CASSLQGVYNSPLHF.